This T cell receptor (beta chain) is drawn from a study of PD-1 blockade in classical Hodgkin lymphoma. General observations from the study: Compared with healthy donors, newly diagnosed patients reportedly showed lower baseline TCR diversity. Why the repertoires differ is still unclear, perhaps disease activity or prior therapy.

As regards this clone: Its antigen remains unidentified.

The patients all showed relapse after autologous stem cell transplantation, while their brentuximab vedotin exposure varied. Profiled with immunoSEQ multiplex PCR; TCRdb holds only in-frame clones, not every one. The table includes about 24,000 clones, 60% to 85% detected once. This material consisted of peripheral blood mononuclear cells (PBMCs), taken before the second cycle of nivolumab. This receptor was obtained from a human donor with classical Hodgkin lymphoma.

The chain's CDR3 is CASKDRVGTEAFF. For the CDR3, the DNA is TGTGCCAGCAAGGACAGGGTAGGCACTGAAGCTTTCTTT. This chain uses TRBV2 with TRBJ1-1, with 8 bases aligning to TRBD1. The V gene's germline CDR1 is SNHLY and CDR2 FYNNEI. The CDR3 is 13 amino acids. With V trimmed by 7 bases and J by 4 bases, 5 bases remained unmatched. Variable domain in full (rest from reference TRBV2 and TRBJ1-1): EPEVTQTPSHQVTQMGQEVILRCVPISNHLYFYWYRQILGQKVEFLVSFYNNEISEKSEIFDDQFSVERPDGSNFTLKIRSTKLEDSAMYFCASKDRVGTEAFFGQGTRLTVV.